This T cell receptor beta chain was observed in a study of OX40 agonist ivuxolimab in advanced cancers. Concerning the study at large: Ivuxolimab, which targeted the costimulatory receptor OX40 (CD134), was an agonistic, fully human IgG2 monoclonal antibody. Intravenous ivuxolimab was administered to patients every 2 weeks at six dose levels: 0.01, 0.1, 0.3, 1.5, 3 and 10 mg/kg. Of the approximately 54 dose-escalation patients, hepatocellular carcinoma was present in approximately 20, melanoma in around 15, renal cell carcinoma in 9 and head and neck cancer in 9. In the dose-escalation cohort, around four fifths of patients were male, and the mean age was roughly 60 years with a range of roughly 20 to 79. Patients were allowed to have had prior anti-PD-1, anti-PD-L1 or anti-CTLA-4 therapy, and roughly 40% of the dose-escalation patients had previously received checkpoint inhibitors. Partial responses occurred in three dose-escalation patients: two with cutaneous melanoma and one with hepatocellular carcinoma. Peripheral TCRbeta sequencing aimed to test whether ivuxolimab altered TCR sequence diversity and caused clonal T-cell expansion. The monotherapy dose-escalation portion (N of about 50 patients) of the phase I ivuxolimab trial is reported in the paper. Broader findings and caveats from the paper: In the 0.1-3.0 mg/kg groups, partial responders had among the lowest normalized peripheral clonal expansion, particularly in CD8+ T cells. The antigen specificity of the clonally expanded peripheral T cells was not determined. At doses from 0.1 to 3.0 mg/kg, clonal expansion was seen in both CD4+ and CD8+ blood T cells between baseline and week 6. After ivuxolimab, CD8+ T cells had more expanded clones than CD4+ T cells on average. Low levels of normalized T-cell clonal expansion were also seen in some nonresponding patients.

The trial excluded patients who had a history of autoimmune disease or were on systemic immunosuppression. Peripheral blood for TCR sequencing was drawn from every dose cohort at baseline, at cycle 4 day 1 and at cycle 7 day 1. The samples were taken from a phase I, first-in-human, multicenter, open-label dose-escalation trial of ivuxolimab. Adults with locally advanced or metastatic melanoma, renal cell, hepatocellular, or head and neck squamous cell carcinoma were enrolled in the trial. Before TCR sequencing, CD4+ and CD8+ T cells were separately sorted from peripheral blood. For this clone: Its cognate antigen has yet to be identified. No base quality information exists; no much larger clone differs at one position.

To sequence the TCRbeta CDR3 region, genomic DNA was isolated from the sorted cells. The immunoSEQ Assay was used for sequencing of TCRbeta CDR3 regions. TCRdb limited this immuneACCESS table to in-frame rearrangements with V and J called. A share of clones is missing; checked studies link under half to unresolved V genes, and the rest is unexplained. For this sample the table gives 55,000 to 70,000 clones, of which 80% to 85% were detected only once. The ten biggest clones cover approximately 3.5% of the sample. The material was CD4+ or CD8+ T cells sorted from blood, obtained in a trial of the OX40 agonist ivuxolimab. The source of this sequence is an adult with an advanced solid tumor such as melanoma, head and neck, liver or kidney cancer.

The sequence in DNA is TGTGCCAGCAGCTTAAACCCGGGGGCAAGCACAGATACGCAGTATTTT. Its product reads: CASSLNPGASTDTQYF. The chain joins TRBV7-3 to TRBJ2-3; the D segment may tentatively be TRBD1 or TRBD2, each giving 6 matched bases. The germline V gene encodes CDR1 SGHTA and CDR2 FQGTGA. The germline ends are 11 bases apart after V is trimmed by 1 base and J by 0 bases. Counted from cysteine to phenylalanine, this CDR3 has 16 amino acids. CDR3 DNA is the only sequence kept; it has 48 bases, read in frame from the first base.